The text below deals with one T cell receptor beta chain. Produced via immunoSEQ multiplex PCR; TCRdb's table is partial and in-frame only. This table holds 500,000 or so clones, 75% to 90% found once. This specimen comes from a study of Ad26.COV2.S vaccination and SARS-CoV-2 variants. The treatment was: 15 to 20 received Ad26.COV2.S at low or high dose, single or two shots; about 5 received placebo; per-sample allocation not given. Specimens were obtained on day 63 following the first vaccine or placebo injection. CDR1 and CDR2 from the germline V gene are SGHRS and YFSETQ. Trimming at V came to 7 bases and at J to 7 bases, leaving 7 bases not matched to a gene. The length of the CDR3 is 14 residues.

The sequenced sample was peripheral blood, obtained in a trial of Ad26.COV2.S vaccine versus placebo. V usage is TRBV5-1 and J usage is TRBJ1-6, with 8 bases lining up with TRBD1. The sequence came from a person aged 18 to 65 who received the Ad26.COV2.S COVID-19 vaccine or a placebo. CDR3 residues: CASRWTGLNSPLHF. The CDR3 bases are TGCGCCAGCCGGTGGACAGGGCTCAATTCACCCCTCCACTTT. The full variable domain, its missing parts supplied by reference TRBV5-1 and TRBJ1-6, is KAGVTQTPRYLIKTRGQQVTLSCSPISGHRSVSWYQQTPGQGLQFLFEYFSETQRNKGNFPGRFSGRQFSNSRSEMNVSTLELGDSALYLCASRWTGLNSPLHFGNGTRLTVT.